A selection of T cell receptor beta chains follows, all from one sample in a study of T cells in Graves' hyperthyroidism and ophthalmopathy. TCRdb re-called the multiplex PCR reads through MiXCR, storing one row per CDR3 protein. The table includes over 300,000 distinct CDR3 sequences, approximately 15% detected once. The source material was blood. The receptor set was obtained from a woman between 55 and 75 years old with Graves' hyperthyroidism. CDR3s include the opening cysteine and the closing phenylalanine or tryptophan. D genes are given only for firm matches. Clone sizes are given selectively: once, few, many, or a class where the clone is expanded.

D	V	size	J	CDR3	DNA
TRBD2	TRBV6-2/TRBV6-3	many	TRBJ2-7	CASTPTSGTSYEQYF	TGTGCCAGCACCCCGACTAGCGGGACCTCCTACGAGCAGTACTTC
-	TRBV20-1	many	TRBJ1-3	CSATARSSGNTIYF	TGCAGTGCCACGGCGCGTTCCTCTGGAAACACCATATATTTT
-	TRBV20-1	many	TRBJ1-5	CSARDRHPTLGNQPQHF	TGCAGTGCTAGAGATAGGCACCCAACTCTAGGCAATCAGCCCCAGCATTTT
-	TRBV6-2/TRBV6-3	many	TRBJ2-3	CASSYPAHPFPMNTDTQYF	TGTGCCAGCAGTTACCCAGCACATCCCTTCCCCATGAATACAGATACGCAGTATTTT
-	TRBV7-2	-	TRBJ1-5	CASTTNGNQPQHF	TGTGCCAGCACCACGAACGGGAATCAGCCCCAGCATTTT
TRBD1	TRBV4-1	many	TRBJ2-2	CASSHEQGDRELFF	TGCGCCAGCAGCCACGAACAGGGGGATCGGGAGCTGTTTTTT
-	TRBV11-2	-	TRBJ2-7	CASSPGGPLEQYF	TGTGCCAGCAGCCCCGGAGGCCCCCTCGAGCAGTACTTC
-	TRBV2	many	TRBJ2-2	CASSDRGGTGELFF	TGTGCCAGCAGTGACAGGGGTGGCACCGGGGAGCTGTTTTTT
-	TRBV19	-	TRBJ2-7	CASSIGWRSTWYEQYF	TGTGCCAGTAGTATAGGATGGCGGTCTACTTGGTACGAGCAGTACTTC
TRBD1	TRBV2	many	TRBJ1-1	CASSETGQTAFF	TGTGCCAGCAGTGAAACGGGACAGACGGCTTTCTTT
-	TRBV7-9	-	TRBJ2-1	CASSLNPAEQFF	TGTGCCAGCAGCTTGAACCCGGCTGAGCAGTTCTTC
-	TRBV28	many	TRBJ1-5	CASSIEWRPSQHF	TGTGCCAGCAGCATTGAGTGGCGACCATCCCAGCATTTT
TRBD1	TRBV6-1	many	TRBJ1-5	CASSEAPQGIQPQHF	TGTGCCAGCAGTGAAGCCCCACAGGGGATACAGCCCCAGCATTTT
TRBD1	TRBV5-4	few	TRBJ2-2	CASSIKQGTRVTGELFF	TGTGCCAGCAGCATTAAACAGGGGACGCGGGTCACCGGGGAGCTGTTTTTT
-	TRBV27	many	TRBJ1-1	CASSPLEHLNTEAFF	TGTGCCAGCAGCCCGCTCGAACACCTGAACACTGAAGCTTTCTTT
TRBD2	TRBV20-1	many	TRBJ2-1	CSARPVQRENYNEQFF	TGCAGTGCTAGACCCGTACAGCGGGAGAACTACAATGAGCAGTTCTTC
-	TRBV11-1	many	TRBJ2-5	CASSHNAETQYF	TGTGCCAGCAGCCACAACGCGGAGACCCAGTACTTC
-	TRBV6-1	many	TRBJ2-7	CASSYVREGYEQYF	TGTGCCAGCAGTTATGTGCGCGAAGGGTACGAGCAGTACTTC
-	TRBV13	many	TRBJ2-5	CASSLSPQETQYF	TGTGCCAGCAGCTTGTCCCCCCAAGAGACCCAGTACTTC
-	TRBV20-1	many	TRBJ2-7	CSASSPGNEQYF	TGCAGTGCTAGTTCCCCGGGAAACGAGCAGTACTTC
-	TRBV20-1	-	TRBJ1-1	CSAKNPMNTEAFF	TGCAGTGCCAAGAATCCAATGAACACTGAAGCTTTCTTT
-	TRBV7-2	many	TRBJ2-1	CASSLGEGSYNSEQFF	TGTGCCAGCAGCTTAGGTGAGGGGTCCTACAATAGCGAGCAGTTCTTC
TRBD1	TRBV12-3/TRBV12-4	many	TRBJ2-2	CASSGGQGAWSGELFF	TGTGCCAGCAGCGGAGGACAGGGGGCTTGGTCCGGGGAGCTGTTTTTT
-	TRBV4-2	few	TRBJ2-1	CASSQEGQRHNEQFF	TGTGCCAGCAGCCAAGAAGGGCAGCGACACAATGAGCAGTTCTTC
-	TRBV19	few	TRBJ1-5	CASSIQGTTGSPQHF	TGTGCCAGTAGTATTCAGGGAACCACTGGCAGCCCCCAGCATTTT
-	TRBV29-1	-	TRBJ2-5	CSVDPGETQYF	TGCAGCGTTGATCCGGGGGAGACCCAGTACTTC
-	TRBV5-1	many	TRBJ2-5	CASSLAYVGGGEETQYF	TGCGCCAGCAGCTTGGCCTACGTGGGAGGAGGAGAGGAGACCCAGTACTTC
TRBD2	TRBV5-1	many	TRBJ2-2	CASSPGLVGLDPEESSTGELFF	TGCGCCAGCAGCCCCGGTTTGGTGGGACTAGACCCCGAGGAATCCTCTACCGGGGAGCTGTTTTTT
TRBD2	TRBV20-1	few	TRBJ2-1	CSALLAGGNNEQFF	TGCAGTGCTCTACTAGCGGGAGGAAACAATGAGCAGTTCTTC
-	TRBV7-8	many	TRBJ1-2	CASSLQYYGYTF	TGTGCCAGCAGCTTACAGTACTATGGCTACACCTTC
-	TRBV20-1	-	TRBJ1-1	CSARDSTGWVSEAFF	TGCAGTGCTAGAGACTCGACGGGATGGGTGTCTGAAGCTTTCTTT
-	TRBV7-9	few	TRBJ2-1	CASSFLSGSRYNEQFF	TGTGCCAGCAGCTTTTTGTCCGGGAGTCGGTACAATGAGCAGTTCTTC
-	TRBV11-2	-	TRBJ2-1	CASSLGNTNNEQFF	TGTGCCAGCAGCTTAGGTAATACTAACAATGAGCAGTTCTTC
-	TRBV3-1	many	TRBJ1-5	CASSQDSNSNQPQHF	TGTGCCAGCAGCCAAGACAGCAATAGCAATCAGCCCCAGCATTTT
TRBD1	TRBV6-5	many	TRBJ1-1	CASSYGRDRGREAFF	TGTGCCAGCAGTTACGGCCGGGACAGGGGGCGAGAAGCTTTCTTT
TRBD1	TRBV5-1	many	TRBJ2-3	CASSGGQGTVTDTQYF	TGCGCCAGCAGCGGAGGACAGGGGACCGTCACAGATACGCAGTATTTT
TRBD1	TRBV27	many	TRBJ1-1	CASSLGQGRSTEAFF	TGTGCCAGCAGTTTAGGACAGGGGCGTAGCACTGAAGCTTTCTTT
TRBD1	TRBV5-1	many	TRBJ2-2	CASSLVTGDTGELFF	TGCGCCAGCAGCTTGGTTACAGGGGACACCGGGGAGCTGTTTTTT
TRBD2	TRBV2	few	TRBJ2-2	CASSVRGGANTGELFF	TGTGCCAGCAGTGTCCGGGGAGGGGCGAACACCGGGGAGCTGTTTTTT
TRBD2	TRBV20-1	-	TRBJ2-3	CSATTSDESADTQYF	TGCAGTGCTACCACTAGCGACGAGTCTGCAGATACGCAGTATTTT
-	TRBV7-6	-	TRBJ2-5	CASTHGAETQETQYF	TGTGCCAGCACCCACGGGGCAGAAACCCAAGAGACCCAGTACTTC
-	TRBV20-1	-	TRBJ2-6	CSAPDYRGANVLTF	TGCAGTGCGCCGGATTATCGTGGGGCCAACGTCCTGACTTTC
-	TRBV2	many	TRBJ2-2	CASKSSVHTGELFF	TGTGCCAGCAAATCGAGCGTCCACACCGGGGAGCTGTTTTTT
-	TRBV6-2/TRBV6-3	-	TRBJ2-1	CASSYSAGGTSYNEQFF	TGTGCCAGCAGTTACTCGGCAGGCGGGACTTCCTACAATGAGCAGTTCTTC
TRBD2	TRBV7-6	many	TRBJ2-5	CASSLGGGAEPQETQYF	TGTGCCAGCAGCCTCGGGGGGGGGGCAGAACCCCAAGAGACCCAGTACTTC
TRBD1	TRBV3-1	many	TRBJ1-6	CASSQGQGHISPLHF	TGTGCCAGCAGCCAAGGACAGGGCCATATTTCACCCCTCCACTTT
-	TRBV3-1	many	TRBJ2-7	CASSLPEAGRYEQYF	TGTGCCAGCAGCCTGCCAGAGGCCGGACGCTACGAGCAGTACTTC
-	TRBV28	many	TRBJ2-4	CASGTQFLAKNIQYF	TGTGCCAGCGGGACACAGTTTCTAGCCAAAAACATTCAGTACTTC
TRBD2	TRBV5-1	-	TRBJ2-5	CASSITGLAGTETQYF	TGCGCCAGCAGCATAACGGGACTAGCGGGAACAGAGACCCAGTACTTC
-	TRBV18	many	TRBJ2-1	CASSPYANLDGEQFF	TGTGCCAGCTCACCATACGCGAACCTTGACGGTGAGCAGTTCTTC
-	TRBV6-4	few	TRBJ1-1	CASKKEDSLNTEAFF	TGTGCCAGCAAAAAGGAAGACAGTCTGAACACTGAAGCTTTCTTT
-	TRBV5-4	few	TRBJ2-5	CASSLGGYSQETQYF	TGTGCCAGCAGCTTGGGAGGGTACAGTCAAGAGACCCAGTACTTC
TRBD2	TRBV5-1	many	TRBJ2-1	CASSFPPRITSGNVDEQFF	TGCGCCAGCAGCTTTCCCCCAAGGATTACTAGCGGGAACGTCGATGAGCAGTTCTTC
-	TRBV2	many	TRBJ1-2	CASKEQQSYGYTF	TGTGCCAGCAAGGAACAGCAGTCCTATGGCTACACCTTC
-	TRBV28	many	TRBJ1-1	CASSFGVYGPEAFF	TGTGCCAGCAGTTTTGGGGTTTATGGGCCTGAAGCTTTCTTT
-	TRBV10-3	many	TRBJ2-5	CATRGQQETQYF	TGTGCCACACGGGGGCAGCAAGAGACCCAGTACTTC
-	TRBV5-1	many	TRBJ2-7	CASSFPGDPYEQYF	TGCGCCAGCAGCTTCCCGGGAGACCCCTACGAGCAGTACTTC
-	TRBV7-9	few	TRBJ2-7	CASGQFYEQYF	TGTGCCAGCGGGCAGTTCTACGAGCAGTACTTC
-	TRBV7-9	many	TRBJ2-7	CASSSAQLTGRSVYEQYF	TGTGCCAGCAGCTCCGCCCAGTTGACCGGGCGTTCAGTTTACGAGCAGTACTTC
TRBD1	TRBV18	many	TRBJ1-2	CASSPGQLYGYTF	TGTGCCAGCTCACCGGGACAGCTCTATGGCTACACCTTC